Sequencing of this T cell receptor beta chain was carried out in a study of graft-versus-host responses after intestinal transplantation. Study information: Each recipient received a multivisceral, liver-intestinal, or isolated intestinal graft. Once they had received anti-thymocyte globulin induction, all recipients took tacrolimus and steroids for about three years. Study-wide results and caveats: Circulating GvH clone levels at their peak were associated with HvG declines (early post-transplant).

Data came from immunoSEQ multiplex PCR; TCRdb stores just in-frame clones and leaves some out. Of 55,000 to 70,000 clones in the sample, more than 75% are singletons; the top ten hold 2.5% to 3%. To note about this clone: Its antigen is undetermined.

The clonotype comes from a human patient who received an intestinal transplant, so some T cells may come from the graft donor. Source: PBMCs, taken about 120 days after intestinal transplantation.

The CDR3 protein is CASSLGLAGHTGELFF. The CDR3 DNA reads TGCGCCAGCAGCTTGGGTCTAGCGGGTCACACCGGGGAGCTGTTTTTT. This sequence joins TRBV5-1 and TRBJ2-2, with 8 bases lining up with TRBD2. This CDR3 is 16 amino acids long. The trim removed 0 bases at V and 3 bases at J, leaving 4 bases unmatched. Germline CDR1 SGHRS, CDR2 YFSETQ. The full variable domain, rest sourced from reference TRBV5-1 and TRBJ2-2, is KAGVTQTPRYLIKTRGQQVTLSCSPISGHRSVSWYQQTPGQGLQFLFEYFSETQRNKGNFPGRFSGRQFSNSRSEMNVSTLELGDSALYLCASSLGLAGHTGELFFGEGSRLTVL.